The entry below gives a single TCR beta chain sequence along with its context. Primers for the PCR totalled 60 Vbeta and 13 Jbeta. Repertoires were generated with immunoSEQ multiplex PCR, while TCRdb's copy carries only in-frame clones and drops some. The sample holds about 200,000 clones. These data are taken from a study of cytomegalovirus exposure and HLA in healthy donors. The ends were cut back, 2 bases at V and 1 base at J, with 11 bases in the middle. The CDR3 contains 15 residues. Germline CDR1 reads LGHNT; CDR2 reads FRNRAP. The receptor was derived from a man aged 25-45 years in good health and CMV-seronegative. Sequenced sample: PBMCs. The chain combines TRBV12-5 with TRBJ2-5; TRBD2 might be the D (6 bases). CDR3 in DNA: TGTGCTAGTGGTTTGTTTGCTAGCGCCCAAGAGACCCAGTACTTC. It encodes CASGLFASAQETQYF.